This T cell receptor beta chain appears in the sequencing data of a study of vaccination and CD4 T cells after COVID-19. Study summary: Cells received overlapping spike peptides from SARS-CoV-2, HCoV-NL63, HCoV-OC43 and HCoV-229E as stimulation.

V trimming: 0 bases; J trimming: 0 bases; junction bases outside the gene matches: 3. This CDR3 has 16 amino acids. Germline V CDR1 and CDR2: MNHEY, SVGEGT. Treatment: approximately 9-day PBMC culture with coronavirus spike peptide pools or control peptides (ViraFEST assay). The study sequenced cultured CD4+ T cell DNA using the Oncomine TCR Beta short-read assay. MiXCR was run by TCRdb on the PCR reads, yielding one entry per CDR3 protein. Seen here are around 17,000 distinct CDR3 sequences, around 35% observed once, and the top ten hold 9.5% to 15%. About this clonotype itself: The antigen remains undetermined.

Sequencing was performed on CD4+ T cells from blood, cultured in vitro. This clonotype was sampled from a human donor who had recovered from COVID-19. J is TRBJ2-7 and V is TRBV6-2 or TRBV6-3; the match to TRBD2 covers 9 bases. This CDR3 reads CASSYSGLALSYEQYF. The CDR3 region has the DNA TGTGCCAGCAGTTACTCGGGACTAGCCCTCTCCTACGAGCAGTACTTC.